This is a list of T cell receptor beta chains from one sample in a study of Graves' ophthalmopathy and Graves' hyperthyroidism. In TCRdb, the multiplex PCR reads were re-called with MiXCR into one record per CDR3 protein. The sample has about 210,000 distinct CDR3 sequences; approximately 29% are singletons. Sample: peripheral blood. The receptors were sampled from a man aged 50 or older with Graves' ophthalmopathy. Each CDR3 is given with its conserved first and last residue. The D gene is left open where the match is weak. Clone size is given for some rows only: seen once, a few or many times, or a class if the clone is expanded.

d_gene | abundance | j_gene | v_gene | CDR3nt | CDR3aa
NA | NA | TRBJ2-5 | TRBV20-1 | TGCAGTGCTAGGAAAGCAGGGGCCAGGGAGACCCAGTACTTC | CSARKAGARETQYF
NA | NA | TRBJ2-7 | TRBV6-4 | TGTGCCAGCAGTGCGTACAGGGACTACGAGCAGTACTTC | CASSAYRDYEQYF
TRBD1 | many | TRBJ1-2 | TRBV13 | TGTGCCAGCAGCTTAGGGGACAGGCCACGCTATGGCTACACCTTC | CASSLGDRPRYGYTF
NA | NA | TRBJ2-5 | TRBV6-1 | TGTGCCAGCAGTGTCCGAGGGCGGGAGACCCAGTACTTC | CASSVRGRETQYF
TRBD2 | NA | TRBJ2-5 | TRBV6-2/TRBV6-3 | TGTGCCAGAGAGCGGACTAGCGGGGGTAAAGAGACCCAGTACTTC | CARERTSGGKETQYF
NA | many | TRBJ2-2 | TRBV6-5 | TGTGCCAGCAGGAGGGGGGGGACCGGGGAGCTGTTTTTT | CASRRGGTGELFF
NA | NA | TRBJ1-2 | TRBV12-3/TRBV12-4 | TGTGCCAGCCAACCCGCGGGGAGTTGGGGTGGCTACACCTTC | CASQPAGSWGGYTF
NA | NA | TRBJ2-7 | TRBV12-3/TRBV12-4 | TGTGCCAGCAGTTTGGAGCTGACGACCTACGAGCAGTACTTC | CASSLELTTYEQYF
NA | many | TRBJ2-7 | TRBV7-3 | TGCGCCAGCAGCTTAATACAGGCTCTACGAGAGCAGTACTTC | CASSLIQALREQYF
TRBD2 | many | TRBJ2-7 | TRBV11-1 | TGTGCCAGCAGCTCCGCTCTAGCGGGAGCCCCGGAGGAGCAGTACTTC | CASSSALAGAPEEQYF
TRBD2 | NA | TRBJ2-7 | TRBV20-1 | TGCAGTGCTTCAACAGGACTAGCGGGAAGGATCTTTTCCTACGAGCAGTACTTC | CSASTGLAGRIFSYEQYF
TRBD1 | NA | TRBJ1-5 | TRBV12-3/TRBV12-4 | TGTGCCAGCAGTTCCACGACAGGGGGCATAGGCAATCAGCCCCAGCATTTT | CASSSTTGGIGNQPQHF
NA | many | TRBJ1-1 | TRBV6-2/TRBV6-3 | TGTGCCAGCAGTTACGGAGGAAGTCGGACTGAAGCTTTCTTT | CASSYGGSRTEAFF
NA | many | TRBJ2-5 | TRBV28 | TGTGCCAGCAGTGTAGGGCGTTGGGAGACCCAGTACTTC | CASSVGRWETQYF
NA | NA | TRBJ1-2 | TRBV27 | TGTGCCAGCAGTGGCCGGCAGCAGTATGGCTACACCTTC | CASSGRQQYGYTF
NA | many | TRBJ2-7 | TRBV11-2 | TGTGCCAGCAGTTTTAGCCCGGGGCCCAACGAGCAGTACTTC | CASSFSPGPNEQYF
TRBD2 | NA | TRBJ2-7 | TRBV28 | TGTGCCAGCAGCTTGGGAGGGGTTCGCTCGTACGAGCAGTACTTC | CASSLGGVRSYEQYF